This T cell receptor beta chain derives from a study of blood T cell repertoires in COVID-19. Clones were read by immunoSEQ multiplex PCR, and TCRdb kept only the in-frame ones, dropping some. The sample lists 130,000 to 150,000 clones, roughly 84% occurring once. The V end was cut by 5 bases, the J end by 14 bases, with 13 bases between. This CDR3 is built from 11 residues. Within 2 weeks before study entry, exposed participants met a COVID-19 case. The chain employs TRBV12-3 or TRBV12-4 and TRBJ2-1; weak D call: TRBD1 (5 bases). The clonotype comes from a woman between 50 and 59 years old who had been exposed to COVID-19. The specimen was PBMCs or T cells enriched from blood (not recorded which). CDR3 in DNA: TGTGCCAGCAGTAACGGACATCCGGAGTTCTTC. This encodes CASSNGHPEFF.